Presented here are 32 T cell receptor beta chains from one specimen sequenced in a study of blood T cell repertoires in COVID-19. Only in-frame clones appear in the TCRdb table, and some are missing; sequencing was by immunoSEQ multiplex PCR. Of 70,000 to 100,000 clones in the sample, roughly 80% are singletons; the top ten hold around 15%. The sequenced sample consisted of peripheral blood. These TCRs come from a woman of 80 years or more with acute or convalescent COVID-19.

Note on this clone: The sample has other DNA sequences that encode this CDR3 too. V gene TRBV9 combines with J gene TRBJ2-7; 7 bases match TRBD2. V lost 4 bases to trimming and J lost 1 base; unmatched junction nucleotides: 5. Germline CDR1 and CDR2: SGDLS and YYNGEE. The CDR3 totals 14 residues. The chain's CDR3 is CASSPQGGSYEQYF. The CDR3 DNA sequence: TGTGCCAGCAGCCCCCAGGGAGGGTCCTACGAGCAGTACTTC.

V and J are TRBV7-9 and TRBJ1-4; 7 nucleotides align to TRBD1. V dropped 0 bases and J dropped 0; count of bases not matched to a gene: 10. Germline CDR1 and CDR2: SEHNR and FQNEAQ (reference sequence). CDR3 length: 19 amino acids. The CDR3 is CASSLALSQGRSTNEKLFF. Written as DNA, the CDR3 is TGTGCCAGCAGCTTAGCGCTTTCACAGGGGCGGTCAACTAATGAAAAACTGTTTTTT.

This clone came up a few times. The genes are TRBV9 and TRBJ1-1, with D uncertain. Trimming removed 1 base at V and 0 bases at J, with 10 bases between. The CDR3 consists of 15 residues. Germline loops: CDR1 SGDLS, CDR2 YYNGEE. CDR3 sequence (DNA): TGTGCCAGCAGCGTATCAGGATCCTTGAACACTGAAGCTTTCTTT. Its protein product is CASSVSGSLNTEAFF.

The J gene is TRBJ2-2, the V gene TRBV11-2; TRBD1 is a possible D gene (6 bases). The CDR3 extends over 14 amino acids. Germline-derived CDR1 and CDR2 are SGHAT and FQNNGV. V lost 4 bases and J 1 base, leaving 7 bases between the germline ends. The CDR3: CASSSGVNTGELFF. The DNA of the CDR3 is TGTGCCAGCAGCTCAGGGGTGAACACCGGGGAGCTGTTTTTT. Combining the CDR3 with reference TRBV11-2 and TRBJ2-2 gives the whole variable domain EAGVAQSPRYKIIEKRQSVAFWCNPISGHATLYWYQQILGQGPKLLIQFQNNGVVDDSQLPKDRFSAERLKGVDSTLKIQPAKLEDSAVYLCASSSGVNTGELFFGEGSRLTVL.

This sequence joins TRBV7-3 and TRBJ2-3, with TRBD2 identical over 8 bases. In germline, CDR1 is SGHTA, CDR2 FQGTGA. J gave up 0 bases and V 4 bases, and 3 bases lay outside the gene matches. The CDR3 length is 15 residues. CDR3 bases: TGTGCCAGCAGCTCCGCGGGGGGTAGCACAGATACGCAGTATTTT. Its protein product is CASSSAGGSTDTQYF. Combining the CDR3 with reference TRBV7-3 and TRBJ2-3 gives the whole variable domain GAGVSQTPSNKVTEKGKYVELRCDPISGHTALYWYRQSLGQGPEFLIYFQGTGAADDSGLPNDRFFAVRPEGSVSTLKIQRTERGDSAVYLCASSSAGGSTDTQYFGPGTRLTVL.

This clone has only one observation. CDR3 sequence reads: CASSQFGQGSTDTQYF. The DNA for the CDR3 is TGCGCCAGCAGCCAATTCGGACAGGGGAGCACAGATACGCAGTATTTT. The chain employs TRBV4-3 and TRBJ2-3; 9 bases are a match to TRBD1. With 2 bases clipped from V and 0 bases from J, the junction kept 3 bases outside the gene matches. CDR1 is LGHNA and CDR2 is YSLEER in the germline V gene. CDR3 length: 16 residues.

This clone was seen a handful of times. The chain uses TRBV28 and TRBJ1-2, with a possible D match to TRBD1 (5 bases). V was shortened by 4 bases and J by 4 bases, with 22 bases between the two germline ends. This CDR3 has 17 amino acids. Germline CDR1 is MDHEN and CDR2 is SYDVKM. The DNA of the CDR3 is TGTGCCAGCAGTTCACCTACCGCAGGAGGGGTGCGCTATGGCTACACCTTC. Translating it yields CASSSPTAGGVRYGYTF.

The gene calls are TRBV19 and TRBJ1-1, with D unresolved. V gave up 3 bases and J gave up 4 bases, with 12 bases separating them. The CDR3 is 14 amino acids. Germline V CDR1 and CDR2: LNHDA, SQIVND (reference sequence). CDR3 in amino acids: CASSIVTAGTEAFF. The CDR3 DNA follows: TGTGCCAGTAGTATTGTTACGGCAGGCACTGAAGCTTTCTTT.

This rearrangement joins TRBV6-5 to TRBJ1-5; D remains unclear. Between the trimmed V and J ends, which lost 7 bases and 2 bases, there was a span of 12 bases. From germline, CDR1 is MNHEY and CDR2 SVGAGI. CDR3 size: 14 residues. CDR3 in DNA: TGTGCCAGCATGAGCAGCGGGGGCAATCAGCCCCAGCATTTT. Translated: CASMSSGGNQPQHF.

The chain uses TRBV5-3 and TRBJ1-1; weak D call: TRBD1 (6 bases). TRBV5-3 is designated an ORF whose function remains uncertain. The germline V and J ends were trimmed by 2 bases and 1 base, with 12 bases remaining between them. This CDR3 comprises 15 residues. As DNA, the CDR3 is TGTGCCAGAAGCTTCCGGGAGGGGGAGAACACTGAAGCTTTCTTT. This encodes CARSFREGENTEAFF.

The count of this clone is one. The chain has TRBV5-6 and TRBJ2-7; 7 bases are a match to TRBD1. Per germline, CDR1 SGHDT and CDR2 YYEEEE. V was pared by 3 bases and J by 2 bases, with 2 bases of the junction left unmatched. CDR3 length: 13 amino acids. This CDR3 is CASSSTGTYEQYF. In nucleotides, the CDR3 is TGTGCCAGCAGCTCGACAGGGACCTACGAGCAGTACTTC.

J is TRBJ1-2 and V is TRBV5-4; D might be TRBD1 (5 bases). V was clipped by 0 bases and J by 4 bases, with 13 bases between them. Looked up from germline, CDR1 is SGHNT and CDR2 is YYREEE (reference sequence). This CDR3 is built from 15 residues. The CDR3 nucleotides read TGTGCCAGCAGCTTGGGGCAGGGTGAATCCTATGGCTACACCTTC. Its protein product is CASSLGQGESYGYTF.

This chain connects TRBV18 to TRBJ2-1; 13 bases line up with TRBD2. This CDR3 is built from 17 residues. V dropped 2 bases and J dropped 5; count of bases not matched to a gene: 6. The V gene's germline CDR1 is KGHSH and CDR2 LQKENI. CDR3 loop: CASSPRTSGGTDNEQFF. The CDR3 bases are TGTGCCAGCTCACCAAGGACTAGCGGGGGTACCGACAATGAGCAGTTCTTC. The variable domain in full, completed from reference TRBV18 and TRBJ2-1, reads NAGVMQNPRHLVRRRGQEARLRCSPMKGHSHVYWYRQLPEEGLKFMVYLQKENIIDESGMPKERFSAEFPKEGPSILRIQQVVRGDSAAYFCASSPRTSGGTDNEQFFGPGTRLTVL.

The chain is built from TRBV27 and TRBJ1-2, with 12 positions matching TRBD1. Germline V gene sequence: CDR1 MNHEY, CDR2 SMNVEV (reference sequence). The CDR3 runs 15 residues. J was trimmed by 8 bases and V by 2 bases; bases with no gene match: 6. For the CDR3, the DNA is TGTGCCAGCAGTTTACGGGGACAGGGGGCGCGCGGCTACACCTTC. Its translation is CASSLRGQGARGYTF.

The rearrangement joins TRBV7-9 to TRBJ1-4, with D possibly being TRBD1 (5 bases). Trimming took off 5 bases at V and 7 bases at J, with 17 bases between the two ends. This CDR3 comprises 15 residues. The germline gives CDR1 SEHNR, CDR2 FQNEAQ (reference sequence). Written as DNA, the CDR3 is TGTGCCAGCAGCCCCCCCGCGGGGGGGAGTGAAAAACTGTTTTTT. It is translated as CASSPPAGGSEKLFF.

This chain uses TRBV7-3 with TRBJ1-6; possibly TRBD1 for D (6 bases). The V and J ends lost 2 bases and 10 bases respectively, with 15 bases between them. CDR3 length: 15 residues. Germline V gene sequence: CDR1 SGHTA, CDR2 FQGTGA. The CDR3 DNA sequence: TGTGCCAGCAGCTTATCCGGACAGCGCGAATCACCCCTCCACTTT. This gives the protein CASSLSGQRESPLHF. The whole variable domain, remainder taken from reference TRBV7-3 and TRBJ1-6, is GAGVSQTPSNKVTEKGKYVELRCDPISGHTALYWYRQSLGQGPEFLIYFQGTGAADDSGLPNDRFFAVRPEGSVSTLKIQRTERGDSAVYLCASSLSGQRESPLHFGNGTRLTVT.

This sequence joins TRBV12-3 or TRBV12-4 and TRBJ2-7; D is uncertain. The CDR3 loop spans 13 amino acids. V was clipped by 2 bases and J by 2 bases, with 7 bases between them. CDR3 DNA: TGTGCCAGCAGTTTACGCGGAGCCTACGAGCAGTACTTC. It translates to CASSLRGAYEQYF.

This sequence joins TRBV19 and TRBJ1-6; D is perhaps TRBD1 (6 bases). The germline V gene has CDR1 LNHDA and CDR2 SQIVND (reference sequence). This CDR3 has 15 amino acids. V dropped 5 bases and J dropped 7 bases, with 15 bases sitting between them. Written as DNA, the CDR3 is TGTGCCAGTAGTGCCTCAGGACAGCCGAATTCACCCCTCCACTTT. It codes for CASSASGQPNSPLHF. The full variable domain, rest sourced from reference TRBV19 and TRBJ1-6, is DGGITQSPKYLFRKEGQNVTLSCEQNLNHDAMYWYRQDPGQGLRLIYYSQIVNDFQKGDIAEGYSVSREKKESFPLTVTSAQKNPTAFYLCASSASGQPNSPLHFGNGTRLTVT.

V is TRBV5-1 and J is TRBJ1-6; 10 positions match TRBD1. CDR3 length: 17 residues. CDR1 and CDR2 from the germline V gene are SGHRS and YFSETQ. Losses at the gene ends were 0 bases for V and 8 bases for J; bases not matched to a gene: 8. This CDR3 is CASSLAAGTGVHSPLHF. As DNA, the CDR3 is TGCGCCAGCAGCTTGGCCGCCGGGACAGGGGTTCATTCACCCCTCCACTTT.

The genes are TRBV30 and TRBJ1-4, with a possible D match to TRBD1 (5 bases). The CDR3 totals 14 residues. V was cut by 1 base and J by 4 bases, with 10 bases left in between. The V gene's germline CDR1 is GTSNPN and CDR2 SVGIG (reference sequence). The CDR3 bases are TGTGCCTGGAGTGGGGGCAGAAATAATGAAAAACTGTTTTTT. This translates into CAWSGGRNNEKLFF.

The CDR3 loop is CASSLERQGRQPQHF. CDR3 sequence (DNA): TGTGCCAGCAGCTTAGAAAGACAGGGGCGTCAGCCCCAGCATTTT. This chain joins TRBV7-8 and TRBJ1-5; the match to TRBD1 covers 8 bases. CDR3 size: 15 residues. The V gene end was trimmed by 1 base and the J gene end by 6 bases; junction bases not matched to a gene: 5. Germline V lookup: CDR1 SGHVS, CDR2 FQNEAQ.

The rearrangement links TRBV6-5 to TRBJ2-7; 16 nucleotides line up with TRBD2. CDR1 and CDR2 from the germline V gene are MNHEY and SVGAGI. This CDR3 has 15 amino acids. The trim removed 6 bases at V and 6 bases at J, leaving 5 bases unmatched. The CDR3 DNA sequence: TGTGCCAGCAGCTACGGGACTAGCGGGGGGGGCGAGCAGTACTTC. Its translation is CASSYGTSGGGEQYF.

This chain connects TRBV6-2 or TRBV6-3 to TRBJ2-4, with 7 bases matching TRBD1. V lost 4 bases, J lost 2 bases, and 8 bases stayed unmatched. Germline values: CDR1 MNHEY, CDR2 SVGEGT. CDR3 size: 16 residues. The DNA of the CDR3 is TGTGCCAGCAGTTTGGGGACAGCCGTGTCCAAAAACATTCAGTACTTC. Protein: CASSLGTAVSKNIQYF.

The chain's CDR3 is CASSLGPRGLNTDTQYF. DNA of the CDR3: TGTGCCAGCAGCTTAGGGCCACGGGGATTGAACACAGATACGCAGTATTTT. The chain joins TRBV11-2 to TRBJ2-3; TRBD2 is a possible D gene (5 bases). The CDR3 totals 17 residues. Trimming removed 1 base at V and 2 bases at J, with 16 bases between. Per the germline V gene, CDR1 is SGHAT and CDR2 is FQNNGV.

A few counts support this clone. At the DNA level, this CDR3 is encoded by other sequences in the same sample as well. The chain uses TRBV7-2 and TRBJ2-7, with D perhaps TRBD2 (5 bases). CDR1 SGHTA and CDR2 FQGNSA come from the germline V gene. The CDR3 covers 12 residues. Trimming left V 2 bases short and J 3 bases short, with 5 bases between. The chain's CDR3 is CASSLSGYEQYF. The CDR3 DNA is TGTGCCAGCAGCTTAAGCGGCTACGAGCAGTACTTC.

This rearrangement joins TRBV13 to TRBJ2-3; TRBD2 matches at 14 bases. Germline CDR1 and CDR2: PRHDT and FYEKMQ (reference sequence). Germline trimming cut 6 bases from V and 5 bases from J; bases unmatched to any gene: 7. The CDR3 consists of 16 residues. CDR3 loop: CASSYRLAGGQDTQYF. The DNA for the CDR3 is TGTGCCAGCAGTTATAGACTAGCGGGGGGGCAAGATACGCAGTATTTT. The variable domain in full, completed from reference TRBV13 and TRBJ2-3, reads AAGVIQSPRHLIKEKRETATLKCYPIPRHDTVYWYQQGPGQDPQFLISFYEKMQSDKGSIPDRFSAQQFSDYHSELNMSSLELGDSALYFCASSYRLAGGQDTQYFGPGTRLTVL.

The chain recombines TRBV18 with TRBJ1-6, with D unresolved. This CDR3 region has 15 residues. Germline loops: CDR1 KGHSH, CDR2 LQKENI. Trimming stripped 2 bases from V and 0 bases from J, with 5 bases between. Here the CDR3 reads CASSPEGSYNSPLHF. CDR3 nucleotide sequence: TGTGCCAGCTCACCAGAGGGCTCCTATAATTCACCCCTCCACTTT. Supplemented by reference TRBV18 and TRBJ1-6, the full variable domain reads NAGVMQNPRHLVRRRGQEARLRCSPMKGHSHVYWYRQLPEEGLKFMVYLQKENIIDESGMPKERFSAEFPKEGPSILRIQQVVRGDSAAYFCASSPEGSYNSPLHFGNGTRLTVT.

The chain carries TRBV6-5 and TRBJ2-1, with no clear D. Germline V gene sequence: CDR1 MNHEY, CDR2 SVGAGI. The CDR3 loop spans 15 amino acids. Trimming pared 7 bases from V and 2 bases from J, leaving 15 bases between. The CDR3 DNA sequence: TGTGCCAGCACGGAGTCGCTCCAGCCCTACAATGAGCAGTTCTTC. Translation: CASTESLQPYNEQFF.

The chain has TRBV29-1 and TRBJ2-3; D gene uncertain. The CDR3 loop spans 14 amino acids. The ends were cut back, 4 bases at V and 0 bases at J, with 11 bases in the middle. Germline V gives CDR1 SQVTM, CDR2 ANQGSEA. CDR3 in DNA: TGCAGCGTTGTAACACCTCATAGCACAGATACGCAGTATTTT. Protein sequence: CSVVTPHSTDTQYF.

The rearrangement joins TRBV12-3 or TRBV12-4 to TRBJ1-2; 7 bases agree with TRBD1. V gave up 3 bases and J gave up 6 bases; unmatched junction bases: 4. The CDR3 totals 13 residues. In nucleotides, the CDR3 is TGTGCCAGCAGTTTTGTCACAGGGGATGGCTACACCTTC. Translated, it gives CASSFVTGDGYTF.

In this sample, this clone turned up a few times. The chain employs TRBV7-2 and TRBJ1-2; 9 bases match TRBD1. With V trimmed by 3 bases and J by 8 bases, 10 bases remained unmatched. CDR1 and CDR2 (germline): SGHTA, FQGNSA. The CDR3 totals 15 residues. In DNA form, the CDR3 reads TGTGCCAGCAGCTTGGGGGGACAGGGACCCTTCGGCTACACCTTC. It yields the protein CASSLGGQGPFGYTF.

The chain links TRBV28 to TRBJ2-7; 9 bases fit TRBD1. Losses at the gene ends were 8 bases for V and 3 bases for J; bases not matched to a gene: 5. Looked up from germline, CDR1 is MDHEN and CDR2 is SYDVKM. The CDR3 is made up of 13 amino acids. CDR3 loop: CASLTGGLYEQYF. The DNA for the CDR3 is TGTGCCAGCCTTACAGGGGGCCTCTACGAGCAGTACTTC. Together with reference TRBV28 and TRBJ2-7, the CDR3 gives the full variable domain: DVKVTQSSRYLVKRTGEKVFLECVQDMDHENMFWYRQDPGLGLRLIYFSYDVKMKEKGDIPEGYSVSREKKERFSLILESASTNQTSMYLCASLTGGLYEQYFGPGTRLTVT.